Shown below are 10 T cell receptor beta chains from a single sample sequenced in a study. The sorted Tregs were CD4+CD25+CD127-/low cells. Using its own MiXCR run on the 5' RACE reads, TCRdb lists one record per CDR3 protein. The sample lists 62,000 or so distinct CDR3 sequences; approximately 27% were seen once. The source material was tumor-infiltrating Tregs sorted from the breast tumor. Receptors were obtained from a female donor with breast cancer.

The chain combines TRBV6-1 with TRBJ1-2; D might be TRBD1 (6 bases). The germline V and J ends were trimmed by 2 bases and 5 bases, with 15 bases remaining between them. Germline CDR1 reads MNHNS; CDR2 reads SASEGT. The CDR3 contains 15 residues. In DNA, the CDR3 is TGTGCCAGCAGTGAATGGCCAGGGGATTCATATGGCTACACCTTC. Protein product: CASSEWPGDSYGYTF.

This chain uses TRBV7-9 with TRBJ2-3; 7 nucleotides agree with TRBD1. V trimming: 2 bases; J trimming: 1 base; junction bases outside the gene matches: 9. The V gene's germline CDR1 is SEHNR and CDR2 FQNEAQ (reference sequence). The CDR3 sequence is 17 residues long. CDR3 amino acids: CASSLRQGSARTDTQYF. The CDR3 DNA reads as TGTGCCAGCAGCTTACGACAGGGCAGCGCGCGCACAGATACGCAGTATTTT.

With respect to this clonotype: The junction does not match germline at one end; this may be a read error. The J gene is TRBJ2-5, the V gene TRBV24-1; possibly TRBD1 for D (5 bases). The CDR3 runs 15 residues. Germline CDR1 reads KGHDR; CDR2 reads SFDVKD. The CDR3 coding sequence is TGTGCCACCATTGATACTGACACAGGTCGAGAGACCCAGTACTTC. Translating gives CATIDTDTGRETQYF.

The chain recombines TRBV7-3 with TRBJ1-1; D unresolved. There are 14 residues in the CDR3. The V and J ends lost 6 bases and 0 bases respectively, with 11 bases between them. Germline V gene lookup returns CDR1 SGHTA and CDR2 FQGTGA. The CDR3 sequence: CASRFSSLNTEAFF. The CDR3 region has the DNA TGTGCCAGCAGATTTAGTTCCCTGAACACTGAAGCTTTCTTT. The whole variable domain, remainder taken from reference TRBV7-3 and TRBJ1-1, is GAGVSQTPSNKVTEKGKYVELRCDPISGHTALYWYRQSLGQGPEFLIYFQGTGAADDSGLPNDRFFAVRPEGSVSTLKIQRTERGDSAVYLCASRFSSLNTEAFFGQGTRLTVV.

As to this clonotype: Just one base apart from a much larger clone, this may be a read error. This sequence joins TRBV10-3 and TRBJ2-7; 7 bases are shared with TRBD1. CDR1 and CDR2 (germline): ENHRY, SYGVKD. This CDR3 has 12 amino acids. CDR3 protein: CAVSGTDYEQYF. The CDR3 region has the DNA TGTGCCGTCAGTGGGACAGACTACGAGCAGTACTTC.

CDR3: CSASGQDQETQYF. CDR3 in DNA: TGCAGTGCTAGCGGACAGGACCAAGAGACCCAGTACTTC. This rearrangement joins TRBV20-1 to TRBJ2-5, with 7 bases identical to TRBD1. The junction had 1 base not matched to a gene; V was cut back by 3 bases and J by 0 bases. The CDR3 length is 13 residues. Germline-derived CDR1 and CDR2 are DFQATT and SNEGSKA (reference sequence).

As concerns this clonotype: A much bigger clone sits one base away, suggesting this may be a read error. No conserved phenylalanine or tryptophan ends this CDR3, so it is likely a read error. The V call is TRBV9, the J call TRBJ1-6; no reliable D call. Germline loops: CDR1 SGDLS, CDR2 YYNGEE. V lost 0 bases to trimming and J lost 5 bases, with 6 bases between them. The CDR3 is made up of 14 amino acids. The CDR3 here is CASSVGPHNSPLHI. Here the CDR3 DNA reads TGTGCCAGCAGCGTAGGGCCTCATAATTCACCCCTCCACATT.

The genes are TRBV15 and TRBJ2-2, with a possible D match to TRBD2 (6 bases). Germline loops: CDR1 LNHNV, CDR2 YYDKDF (reference sequence). The CDR3 loop spans 16 amino acids. Trimming cost V 1 base and J 0 bases, with 9 bases left between them. This CDR3 is CATSRVPGANTGELFF. CDR3 DNA: TGTGCCACCAGCAGAGTACCGGGGGCGAACACCGGGGAGCTGTTTTTT.

There are many counts of this clonotype. The genes are TRBV29-1 and TRBJ1-2; D perhaps matches TRBD1 (5 bases). V lost 3 bases, J lost 4 bases, and 12 bases lay in between. CDR3 length equals 13 residues. The germline V gene encodes CDR1 SQVTM and CDR2 ANQGSEA. As DNA, the CDR3 is TGCAGCGTTGATTCGGCAGGGACCTATGGCTACACCTTC. It codes for CSVDSAGTYGYTF. Full variable domain (outside the CDR3, taken from reference TRBV29-1 and TRBJ1-2): SAVISQKPSRDICQRGTSLTIQCQVDSQVTMMFWYRQQPGQSLTLIATANQGSEATYESGFVIDKFPISRPNLTFSTLTVSNMSPEDSSIYLCSVDSAGTYGYTFGSGTRLTVV.

With respect to this clonotype: Compared with germline, one end of the junction differs, possibly owing to a read error. The V gene is TRBV3-1, the J gene TRBJ1-1; 10 bases align to TRBD1. The CDR3 is 15 residues long. Germline V gives CDR1 LGHDT, CDR2 YNNKEL (reference sequence). This CDR3 is CAGSFSDRGKAEAFF. For the CDR3, the DNA is TGTGCCGGCAGCTTTTCGGACAGGGGGAAGGCTGAAGCTTTCTTT. The full variable domain, its missing parts supplied by reference TRBV3-1 and TRBJ1-1, is DTAVSQTPKYLVTQMGNDKSIKCEQNLGHDTMYWYKQDSKKFLKIMFSYNNKELIINETVPNRFSPKSPDKAHLNLHINSLELGDSAVYFCAGSFSDRGKAEAFFGQGTRLTVV.